Listed below are T cell receptor beta chains from one sample, sequenced in a study of molecular identifiers for immune sequencing clone quantification. TCRdb fed the PCR reads into MiXCR, producing one record per CDR3 protein. This repertoire shows roughly 320,000 distinct CDR3 sequences, over 20% found once; its top ten account for about 0.71%. Sequences were obtained from naive CD8+ T cells from blood, with Jurkat cell RNA spiked in. Every receptor here comes from a human donor in good health. Some libraries in this study had Jurkat cell RNA spiked in. CDR3s include the opening cysteine and the closing phenylalanine or tryptophan. The D gene is left open where the match is weak. Not every row has a clone size; where given, it reads once, few, many or a size class.

TRBV27,TRBJ1-5,.,few,CASSLFPVNQPQHF,TGTGCCAGCAGTTTATTTCCGGTGAATCAGCCCCAGCATTTT
TRBV7-9,TRBJ2-7,TRBD1,once,CAGSPKTPGQVYEQYF,TGTGCCGGCAGCCCGAAGACTCCGGGACAGGTCTACGAGCAGTACTTC
TRBV19,TRBJ1-5,.,few,CASSLGGLNQPQHF,TGTGCCAGCAGTTTGGGGGGGCTCAATCAGCCCCAGCATTTT
TRBV7-6,TRBJ1-5,.,.,CASSGGIGQPQHF,TGTGCCAGCAGCGGGGGAATCGGGCAGCCCCAGCATTTT
TRBV19,TRBJ2-1,TRBD2,.,CASSMGGRAHRNEQFF,TGTGCCAGTAGTATGGGCGGGAGGGCCCATCGTAATGAGCAGTTCTTC
TRBV28,TRBJ2-5,.,.,CASRPRGGWETQYF,TGTGCCAGCAGACCCAGGGGAGGTTGGGAGACCCAGTACTTC
TRBV27,TRBJ2-7,TRBD2,few,CASSLRGGSIYEQYF,TGTGCCAGCAGTTTACGCGGCGGGAGTATCTACGAGCAGTACTTC
TRBV19,TRBJ1-1,.,few,CASSIASRANTEAFF,TGTGCCAGTAGTATAGCGAGCAGGGCGAACACTGAAGCTTTCTTT
TRBV12-3/TRBV12-4,TRBJ2-6,TRBD1,few,CASRDRGLSGANVLTF,TGTGCCAGCCGGGACAGGGGGCTGTCTGGGGCCAACGTCCTGACTTTC
TRBV7-6,TRBJ2-7,TRBD2,many,CASSLNSGGYEQYF,TGTGCCAGCAGCTTAAATAGCGGGGGCTACGAGCAGTACTTC
TRBV19,TRBJ2-3,.,few,CASSIGLGADTQYF,TGTGCCAGTAGTATCGGCCTAGGGGCAGATACGCAGTATTTT
TRBV19,TRBJ2-3,.,once,CASSIKPAANTDTQYF,TGTGCCAGTAGTATAAAACCCGCGGCGAACACAGATACGCAGTATTTT
TRBV12-3/TRBV12-4,TRBJ1-2,.,many,CASSLTSTGNYGYTF,TGTGCCAGCAGTTTGACATCGACTGGTAACTATGGCTACACCTTC
TRBV12-3/TRBV12-4,TRBJ1-1,.,.,CASNFRGTEAFF,TGTGCCAGCAATTTTCGGGGAACTGAAGCTTTCTTT
TRBV9,TRBJ2-3,TRBD2,many,CASSVSGESDTQYF,TGTGCCAGCAGCGTTAGCGGGGAGTCAGATACGCAGTATTTT
TRBV4-3,TRBJ2-7,TRBD2,.,CASSQGSRGAYEQYF,TGCGCCAGCAGCCAAGGCTCGCGGGGGGCCTACGAGCAGTACTTC
TRBV6-5,TRBJ2-7,.,.,CASSLGGSSHEQYF,TGTGCCAGCTCCTTGGGGGGTAGCTCCCACGAGCAGTACTTC
TRBV5-6,TRBJ1-1,.,many,CASSLTAGTEAFF,TGTGCCAGCAGCCTGACAGCCGGTACTGAAGCTTTCTTT
TRBV20-1,TRBJ1-1,.,.,CSARDVGWSDTEAFF,TGCAGTGCTAGAGATGTGGGGTGGTCAGACACTGAAGCTTTCTTT
TRBV6-5,TRBJ1-5,.,many,CASSPDLVGGNQPQHF,TGTGCCAGCAGTCCCGACCTAGTAGGTGGCAATCAGCCCCAGCATTTT
TRBV4-3,TRBJ2-1,.,many,CASSQDFASYNEQFF,TGCGCCAGCAGCCAAGACTTTGCCTCCTACAATGAGCAGTTCTTC
TRBV7-9,TRBJ2-7,TRBD2,.,CASSFSMITGTSNSYEQYF,TGTGCCAGCAGCTTCTCAATGATAACCGGGACTAGTAACTCCTACGAGCAGTACTTC
TRBV20-1,TRBJ1-1,.,few,CSARQRAVNTEAFF,TGCAGTGCTAGACAACGGGCGGTGAACACTGAAGCTTTCTTT
TRBV5-4,TRBJ2-7,TRBD2,few,CASSMGGVEFEQYF,TGTGCCAGCAGCATGGGAGGGGTGGAATTCGAGCAGTACTTC
TRBV6-5,TRBJ2-7,.,once,CAGRLRDSGYEQYF,TGTGCCGGCAGACTACGTGATAGCGGATACGAGCAGTACTTC
TRBV30,TRBJ1-1,.,.,CAFSGGSTEAFF,TGTGCCTTCTCGGGGGGGTCGACTGAAGCTTTCTTT
TRBV28,TRBJ1-4,.,many,CASSPGSHLKKLFF,TGTGCCAGCAGTCCTGGTTCCCACTTAAAAAAACTGTTTTTT
TRBV27,TRBJ1-5,TRBD1,few,CASRPGQGEVPQHF,TGTGCCAGCCGACCCGGACAGGGTGAAGTGCCCCAGCATTTT
TRBV3-1,TRBJ1-2,.,.,CASSRTVFGSTNYGYTF,TGTGCCAGCAGCCGTACCGTTTTTGGATCTACTAACTATGGCTACACCTTC
TRBV7-8,TRBJ2-7,TRBD1,.,CASSLTGTVTYEQYF,TGTGCCAGCAGCTTAACCGGGACAGTCACCTACGAGCAGTACTTC
TRBV7-6,TRBJ1-1,TRBD1,many,CASGLQGAAEAFF,TGTGCCAGCGGCCTACAGGGGGCGGCTGAAGCTTTCTTT
TRBV28,TRBJ1-5,.,.,CASSLSNQPRHF,TGTGCGAGCAGCCTAAGCAATCAGCCCCGGCATTTT
TRBV7-2,TRBJ2-3,.,many,CASSFPEEGTDTQYF,TGTGCCAGCAGCTTCCCGGAAGAGGGTACAGATACGCAGTATTTT
TRBV7-9,TRBJ1-1,.,many,CASSLAPGTEAFF,TGTGCCAGCAGCTTAGCGCCCGGTACTGAAGCTTTCTTT
TRBV4-1,TRBJ2-1,.,.,CASSRGELGYNEQFF,TGCGCCAGCAGCCGGGGAGAGCTCGGGTACAATGAGCAGTTCTTC
TRBV13,TRBJ1-5,.,.,CASSLGGNGQPRHF,TGTGCCAGCAGCTTAGGGGGAAACGGACAGCCCCGGCATTTT
TRBV6-5,TRBJ2-5,.,many,CASSYLQGPETQYF,TGTGCCAGCAGTTACTTGCAGGGGCCAGAGACCCAGTACTTC
TRBV7-9,TRBJ2-7,.,.,CAISLAGIPSEQYF,TGTGCAATCAGCTTAGCAGGGATACCCTCCGAGCAGTACTTC
TRBV20-1,TRBJ1-1,TRBD1,few,CSARDRGQGVWLVTEAFF,TGCAGTGCCAGAGATCGGGGACAGGGTGTTTGGTTGGTCACTGAAGCTTTCTTT
TRBV4-3,TRBJ2-1,TRBD2,many,CASSQGSGTSGNEQFF,TGCGCCAGCAGCCAAGGATCCGGGACTAGCGGCAATGAGCAGTTCTTC
TRBV7-9,TRBJ1-5,TRBD1,few,CASSLAGQGGEPQHF,TGTGCCAGCAGCTTAGCAGGACAGGGAGGGGAGCCCCAGCATTTT
TRBV9,TRBJ1-1,.,.,CASSDDSMNTEAYF,TGTGCCAGCAGCGATGACAGTATGAACACTGAAGCTTACTTT
TRBV27,TRBJ2-7,.,.,CAGSLGARGYEQYF,TGTGCCGGCAGTTTAGGCGCCAGGGGTTACGAGCAGTACTTC
TRBV3-1,TRBJ2-2,.,.,CASSQDGGFWPSNTGELFF,TGTGCCAGCAGCCAAGATGGCGGCTTCTGGCCGTCGAACACCGGGGAGCTGTTTTTT
TRBV7-6,TRBJ2-3,.,few,CASSLEAGLDGTDTQYF,TGTGCCAGCAGCTTAGAAGCAGGGCTGGACGGCACAGATACGCAGTATTTT
TRBV4-1,TRBJ1-5,.,.,CASSQASDGQPQHF,TGCGCCAGCAGCCAAGCCTCGGACGGGCAGCCCCAGCATTTT
TRBV6-5,TRBJ2-7,.,many,CASSTDYEQYF,TGTGCCAGCAGTACTGACTACGAGCAGTACTTC
TRBV4-3,TRBJ2-6,TRBD1,.,CASRQDAGTGAVVLTF,TGCGCCAGCAGACAAGATGCGGGGACAGGGGCCGTCGTCCTGACTTTC
TRBV27,TRBJ2-2,TRBD2,few,CASSPRGDGRASGELFF,TGTGCCAGCAGTCCTAGGGGGGACGGGAGGGCTTCCGGGGAGCTGTTTTTT
TRBV30,TRBJ2-1,TRBD1,.,CAWIPQGPLYNEQFF,TGTGCCTGGATTCCACAGGGGCCCCTCTACAATGAGCAGTTCTTC